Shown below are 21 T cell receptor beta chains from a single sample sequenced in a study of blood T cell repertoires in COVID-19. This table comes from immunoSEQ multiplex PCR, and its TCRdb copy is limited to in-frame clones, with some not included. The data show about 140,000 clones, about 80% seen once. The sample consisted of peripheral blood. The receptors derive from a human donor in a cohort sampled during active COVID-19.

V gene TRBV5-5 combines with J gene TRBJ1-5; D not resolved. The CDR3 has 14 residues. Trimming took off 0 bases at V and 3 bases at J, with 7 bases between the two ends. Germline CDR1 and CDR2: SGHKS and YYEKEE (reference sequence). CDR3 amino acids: CASSLDRINQPQHF. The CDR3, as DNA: TGTGCCAGCAGCTTGGACAGAATCAATCAGCCCCAGCATTTT.

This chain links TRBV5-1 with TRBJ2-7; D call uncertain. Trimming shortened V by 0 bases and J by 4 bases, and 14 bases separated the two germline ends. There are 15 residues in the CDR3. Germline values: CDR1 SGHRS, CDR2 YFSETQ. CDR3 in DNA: TGCGCCAGCAGCTTGGAGGAATCGACAAGATACGAGCAGTACTTC. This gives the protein CASSLEESTRYEQYF.

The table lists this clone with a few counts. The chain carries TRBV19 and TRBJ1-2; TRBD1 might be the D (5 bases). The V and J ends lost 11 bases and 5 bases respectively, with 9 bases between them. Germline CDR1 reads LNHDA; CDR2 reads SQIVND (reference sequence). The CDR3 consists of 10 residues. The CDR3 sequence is CALQAYGYTF. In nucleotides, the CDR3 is TGTGCCTTACAGGCTTATGGCTACACCTTC.

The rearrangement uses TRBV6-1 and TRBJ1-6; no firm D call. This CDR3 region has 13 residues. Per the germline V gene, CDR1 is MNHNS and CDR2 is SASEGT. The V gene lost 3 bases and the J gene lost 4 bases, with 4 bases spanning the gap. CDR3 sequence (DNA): TGTGCCAGCAGTGAGTTATATAATTCACCCCTCCACTTT. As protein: CASSELYNSPLHF.

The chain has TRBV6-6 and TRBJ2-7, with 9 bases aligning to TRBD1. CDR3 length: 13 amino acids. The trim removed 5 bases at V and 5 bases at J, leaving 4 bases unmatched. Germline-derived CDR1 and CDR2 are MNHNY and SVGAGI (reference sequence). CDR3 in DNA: TGTGCCAGCAGTGGCGGGACAGGGAACGAGCAGTACTTC. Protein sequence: CASSGGTGNEQYF.

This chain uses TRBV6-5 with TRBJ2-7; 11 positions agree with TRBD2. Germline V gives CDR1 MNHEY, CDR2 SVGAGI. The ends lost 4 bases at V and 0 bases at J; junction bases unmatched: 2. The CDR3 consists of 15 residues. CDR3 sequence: CASSSLAGGSYEQYF. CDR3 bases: TGTGCCAGCAGTTCCCTAGCGGGGGGCTCCTACGAGCAGTACTTC.

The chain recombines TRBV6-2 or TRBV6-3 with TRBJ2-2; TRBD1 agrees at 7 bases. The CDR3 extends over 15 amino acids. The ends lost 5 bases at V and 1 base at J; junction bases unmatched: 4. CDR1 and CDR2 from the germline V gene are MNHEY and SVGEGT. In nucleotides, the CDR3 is TGTGCCAGCAGTAAGGACAGGATGAACACCGGGGAGCTGTTTTTT. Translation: CASSKDRMNTGELFF.

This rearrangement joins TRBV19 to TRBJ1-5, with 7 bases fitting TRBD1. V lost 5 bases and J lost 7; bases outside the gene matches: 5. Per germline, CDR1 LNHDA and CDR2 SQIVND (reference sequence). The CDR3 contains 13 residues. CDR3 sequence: CASSLRGRQPQHF. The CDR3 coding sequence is TGTGCCAGTAGTTTGAGGGGGCGACAGCCCCAGCATTTT.

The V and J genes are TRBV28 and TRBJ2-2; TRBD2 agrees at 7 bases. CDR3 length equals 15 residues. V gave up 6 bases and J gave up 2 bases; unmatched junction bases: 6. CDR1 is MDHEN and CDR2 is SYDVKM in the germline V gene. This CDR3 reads CASSESSGNTGELFF. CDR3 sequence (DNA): TGTGCCAGCAGCGAGTCTAGCGGAAACACCGGGGAGCTGTTTTTT.

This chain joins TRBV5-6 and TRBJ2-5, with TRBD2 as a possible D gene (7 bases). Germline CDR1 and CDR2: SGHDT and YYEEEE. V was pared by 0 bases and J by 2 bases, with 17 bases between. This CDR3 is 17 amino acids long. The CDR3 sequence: CASSLVLAGALQETQYF. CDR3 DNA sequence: TGTGCCAGCAGCTTGGTTCTGGCGGGGGCACTTCAAGAGACCCAGTACTTC.

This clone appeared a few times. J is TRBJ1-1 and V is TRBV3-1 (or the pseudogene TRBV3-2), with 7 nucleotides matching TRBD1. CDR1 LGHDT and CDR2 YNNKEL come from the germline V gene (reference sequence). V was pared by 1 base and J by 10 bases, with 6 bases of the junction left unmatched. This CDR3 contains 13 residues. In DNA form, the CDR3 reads TGTGCCAGCAGCCAAGCACCACAGGGGCGAGCTTTCTTT. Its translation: CASSQAPQGRAFF.

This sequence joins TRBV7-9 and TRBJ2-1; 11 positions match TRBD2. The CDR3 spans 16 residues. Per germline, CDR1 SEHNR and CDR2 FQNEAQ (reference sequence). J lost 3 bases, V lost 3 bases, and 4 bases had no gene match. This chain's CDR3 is CASSLTSGENYNEQFF. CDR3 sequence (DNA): TGTGCCAGCAGCTTGACTAGCGGGGAAAACTACAATGAGCAGTTCTTC. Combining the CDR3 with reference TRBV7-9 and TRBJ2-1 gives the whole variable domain DTGVSQNPRHKITKRGQNVTFRCDPISEHNRLYWYRQTLGQGPEFLTYFQNEAQLEKSRLLSDRFSAERPKGSFSTLEIQRTEQGDSAMYLCASSLTSGENYNEQFFGPGTRLTVL.

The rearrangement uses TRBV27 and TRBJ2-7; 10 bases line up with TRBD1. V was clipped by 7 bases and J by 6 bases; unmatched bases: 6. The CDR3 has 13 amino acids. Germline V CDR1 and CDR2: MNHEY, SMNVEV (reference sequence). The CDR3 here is CASTPGTGVEQYF. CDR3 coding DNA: TGTGCCAGCACTCCCGGGACAGGGGTCGAGCAGTACTTC.

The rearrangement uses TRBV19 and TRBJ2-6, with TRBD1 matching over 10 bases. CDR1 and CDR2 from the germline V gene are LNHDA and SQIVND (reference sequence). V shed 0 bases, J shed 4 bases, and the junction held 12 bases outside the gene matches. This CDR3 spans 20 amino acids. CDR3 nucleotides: TGTGCCAGTAGTATAGAACCTGGACAGGGGGGTGCATCCGGGGCCAACGTCCTGACTTTC. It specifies CASSIEPGQGGASGANVLTF. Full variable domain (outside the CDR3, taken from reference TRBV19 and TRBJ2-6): DGGITQSPKYLFRKEGQNVTLSCEQNLNHDAMYWYRQDPGQGLRLIYYSQIVNDFQKGDIAEGYSVSREKKESFPLTVTSAQKNPTAFYLCASSIEPGQGGASGANVLTFGAGSRLTVL.

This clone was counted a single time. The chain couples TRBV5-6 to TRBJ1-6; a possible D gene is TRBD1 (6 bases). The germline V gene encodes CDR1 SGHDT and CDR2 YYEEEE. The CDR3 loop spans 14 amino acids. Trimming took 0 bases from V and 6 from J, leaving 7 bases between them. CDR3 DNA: TGTGCCAGCAGCTTGGCAGGGGTTAATTCACCCCTCCACTTT. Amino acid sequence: CASSLAGVNSPLHF.

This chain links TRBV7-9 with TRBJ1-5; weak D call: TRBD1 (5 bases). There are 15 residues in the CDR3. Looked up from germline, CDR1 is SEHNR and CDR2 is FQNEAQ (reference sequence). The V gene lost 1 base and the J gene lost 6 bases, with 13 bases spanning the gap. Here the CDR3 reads CASSLVPGPVQPQHF. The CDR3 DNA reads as TGTGCCAGCAGCTTAGTTCCAGGGCCGGTTCAGCCCCAGCATTTT.

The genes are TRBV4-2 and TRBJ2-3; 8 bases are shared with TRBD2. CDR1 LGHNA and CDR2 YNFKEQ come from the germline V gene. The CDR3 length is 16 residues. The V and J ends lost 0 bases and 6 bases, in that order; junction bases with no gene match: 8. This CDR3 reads CASSQEGSGRGDTQYF. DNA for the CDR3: TGTGCCAGCAGCCAAGAAGGCTCCGGGAGGGGGGATACGCAGTATTTT.

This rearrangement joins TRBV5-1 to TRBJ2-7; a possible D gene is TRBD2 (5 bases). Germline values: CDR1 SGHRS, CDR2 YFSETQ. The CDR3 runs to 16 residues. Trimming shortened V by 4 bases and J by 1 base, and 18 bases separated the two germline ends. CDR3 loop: CASSRGSSTGSYEQYF. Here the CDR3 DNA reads TGCGCCAGCAGCAGAGGATCCTCAACGGGGTCCTACGAGCAGTACTTC.

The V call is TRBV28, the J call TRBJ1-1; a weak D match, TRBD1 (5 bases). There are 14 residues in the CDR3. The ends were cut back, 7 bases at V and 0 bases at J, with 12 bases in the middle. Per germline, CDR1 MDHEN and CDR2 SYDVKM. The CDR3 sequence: CASTGKGLNTEAFF. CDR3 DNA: TGTGCCAGCACCGGAAAGGGGCTGAACACTGAAGCTTTCTTT.

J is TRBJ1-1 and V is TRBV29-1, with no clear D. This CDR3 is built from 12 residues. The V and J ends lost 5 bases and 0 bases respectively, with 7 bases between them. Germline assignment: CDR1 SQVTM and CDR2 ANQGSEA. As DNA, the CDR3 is TGCAGCGTTACACCTTTGAACACTGAAGCTTTCTTT. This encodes CSVTPLNTEAFF.

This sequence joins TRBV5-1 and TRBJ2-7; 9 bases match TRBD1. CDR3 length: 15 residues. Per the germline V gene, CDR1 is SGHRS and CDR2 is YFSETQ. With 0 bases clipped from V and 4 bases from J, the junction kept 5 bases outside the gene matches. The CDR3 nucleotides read TGCGCCAGCAGCTTGGTTGCACAGGGGGCTTACGAGCAGTACTTC. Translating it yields CASSLVAQGAYEQYF. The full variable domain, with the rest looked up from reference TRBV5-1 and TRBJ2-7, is KAGVTQTPRYLIKTRGQQVTLSCSPISGHRSVSWYQQTPGQGLQFLFEYFSETQRNKGNFPGRFSGRQFSNSRSEMNVSTLELGDSALYLCASSLVAQGAYEQYFGPGTRLTVT.